Listed below are T cell receptor beta chains from one sample, sequenced in a study of beta chain features in type 1 diabetes. The protocol was immunoSEQ multiplex PCR, while the TCRdb copy is restricted to in-frame clones and leaves out a portion. Counted here are some 190,000 clones, over 6% occurring once; the ten biggest clones make up under 0.55%. The sequenced sample consisted of central memory CD4+ T cells from blood. These receptors all come from a young man with type 1 diabetes. The CDR3 runs from the conserved cysteine through the conserved F or W. Each record gives: D gene, clone size, J gene, V gene, CDR3 protein, CDR3 DNA. The D gene is left open where the match is weak. Clone size appears in some rows only: once, few, many, or a class for an expanded clone.

. | . | TRBJ2-5 | TRBV7-2 | CASSSLGGETQYF | TGTGCCAGCAGCTCCCTCGGTGGAGAGACCCAGTACTTC
. | . | TRBJ1-2 | TRBV18 | CASSPPSRGTYGYTF | TGTGCCAGCTCACCACCGTCAAGGGGGACATATGGCTACACCTTC
. | . | TRBJ2-7 | TRBV7-8 | CASGGGGTYEQYF | TGTGCCAGCGGGGGCGGGGGCACCTACGAGCAGTACTTC
TRBD1 | few | TRBJ1-4 | TRBV5-1 | CASSGDREPEKLFF | TGCGCCAGCAGCGGGGACAGGGAACCTGAAAAACTGTTTTTT
TRBD1 | . | TRBJ1-4 | TRBV2 | CASSEQGARFEKLFF | TGTGCCAGCAGTGAACAGGGGGCCCGATTTGAAAAACTGTTTTTT
. | . | TRBJ2-2 | TRBV18 | CASSPLGPRNTGELFF | TGTGCCAGCTCACCACTGGGCCCGAGGAACACCGGGGAGCTGTTTTTT
TRBD1 | few | TRBJ1-2 | TRBV7-9 | CASSLEGTGGAAYGYTF | TGTGCCAGCAGCTTAGAAGGGACAGGGGGCGCGGCGTATGGCTACACCTTC
. | . | TRBJ2-3 | TRBV7-2 | CASSLGPRVTDTQYF | TGTGCCAGCAGCTTAGGCCCCAGGGTCACAGATACGCAGTATTTT
. | many | TRBJ1-1 | TRBV7-9 | CASSSPRKTEAFF | TGTGCCAGCAGCTCCCCCAGGAAGACTGAAGCTTTCTTT
TRBD1 | few | TRBJ1-2 | TRBV29-1 | CSVKYRGSEGGYTF | TGCAGCGTTAAGTACAGGGGCTCCGAAGGGGGCTACACCTTC
. | . | TRBJ1-1 | TRBV4-2 | CASSQPQVNTEAFF | TGTGCCAGCAGCCAACCCCAGGTCAACACTGAAGCTTTCTTT